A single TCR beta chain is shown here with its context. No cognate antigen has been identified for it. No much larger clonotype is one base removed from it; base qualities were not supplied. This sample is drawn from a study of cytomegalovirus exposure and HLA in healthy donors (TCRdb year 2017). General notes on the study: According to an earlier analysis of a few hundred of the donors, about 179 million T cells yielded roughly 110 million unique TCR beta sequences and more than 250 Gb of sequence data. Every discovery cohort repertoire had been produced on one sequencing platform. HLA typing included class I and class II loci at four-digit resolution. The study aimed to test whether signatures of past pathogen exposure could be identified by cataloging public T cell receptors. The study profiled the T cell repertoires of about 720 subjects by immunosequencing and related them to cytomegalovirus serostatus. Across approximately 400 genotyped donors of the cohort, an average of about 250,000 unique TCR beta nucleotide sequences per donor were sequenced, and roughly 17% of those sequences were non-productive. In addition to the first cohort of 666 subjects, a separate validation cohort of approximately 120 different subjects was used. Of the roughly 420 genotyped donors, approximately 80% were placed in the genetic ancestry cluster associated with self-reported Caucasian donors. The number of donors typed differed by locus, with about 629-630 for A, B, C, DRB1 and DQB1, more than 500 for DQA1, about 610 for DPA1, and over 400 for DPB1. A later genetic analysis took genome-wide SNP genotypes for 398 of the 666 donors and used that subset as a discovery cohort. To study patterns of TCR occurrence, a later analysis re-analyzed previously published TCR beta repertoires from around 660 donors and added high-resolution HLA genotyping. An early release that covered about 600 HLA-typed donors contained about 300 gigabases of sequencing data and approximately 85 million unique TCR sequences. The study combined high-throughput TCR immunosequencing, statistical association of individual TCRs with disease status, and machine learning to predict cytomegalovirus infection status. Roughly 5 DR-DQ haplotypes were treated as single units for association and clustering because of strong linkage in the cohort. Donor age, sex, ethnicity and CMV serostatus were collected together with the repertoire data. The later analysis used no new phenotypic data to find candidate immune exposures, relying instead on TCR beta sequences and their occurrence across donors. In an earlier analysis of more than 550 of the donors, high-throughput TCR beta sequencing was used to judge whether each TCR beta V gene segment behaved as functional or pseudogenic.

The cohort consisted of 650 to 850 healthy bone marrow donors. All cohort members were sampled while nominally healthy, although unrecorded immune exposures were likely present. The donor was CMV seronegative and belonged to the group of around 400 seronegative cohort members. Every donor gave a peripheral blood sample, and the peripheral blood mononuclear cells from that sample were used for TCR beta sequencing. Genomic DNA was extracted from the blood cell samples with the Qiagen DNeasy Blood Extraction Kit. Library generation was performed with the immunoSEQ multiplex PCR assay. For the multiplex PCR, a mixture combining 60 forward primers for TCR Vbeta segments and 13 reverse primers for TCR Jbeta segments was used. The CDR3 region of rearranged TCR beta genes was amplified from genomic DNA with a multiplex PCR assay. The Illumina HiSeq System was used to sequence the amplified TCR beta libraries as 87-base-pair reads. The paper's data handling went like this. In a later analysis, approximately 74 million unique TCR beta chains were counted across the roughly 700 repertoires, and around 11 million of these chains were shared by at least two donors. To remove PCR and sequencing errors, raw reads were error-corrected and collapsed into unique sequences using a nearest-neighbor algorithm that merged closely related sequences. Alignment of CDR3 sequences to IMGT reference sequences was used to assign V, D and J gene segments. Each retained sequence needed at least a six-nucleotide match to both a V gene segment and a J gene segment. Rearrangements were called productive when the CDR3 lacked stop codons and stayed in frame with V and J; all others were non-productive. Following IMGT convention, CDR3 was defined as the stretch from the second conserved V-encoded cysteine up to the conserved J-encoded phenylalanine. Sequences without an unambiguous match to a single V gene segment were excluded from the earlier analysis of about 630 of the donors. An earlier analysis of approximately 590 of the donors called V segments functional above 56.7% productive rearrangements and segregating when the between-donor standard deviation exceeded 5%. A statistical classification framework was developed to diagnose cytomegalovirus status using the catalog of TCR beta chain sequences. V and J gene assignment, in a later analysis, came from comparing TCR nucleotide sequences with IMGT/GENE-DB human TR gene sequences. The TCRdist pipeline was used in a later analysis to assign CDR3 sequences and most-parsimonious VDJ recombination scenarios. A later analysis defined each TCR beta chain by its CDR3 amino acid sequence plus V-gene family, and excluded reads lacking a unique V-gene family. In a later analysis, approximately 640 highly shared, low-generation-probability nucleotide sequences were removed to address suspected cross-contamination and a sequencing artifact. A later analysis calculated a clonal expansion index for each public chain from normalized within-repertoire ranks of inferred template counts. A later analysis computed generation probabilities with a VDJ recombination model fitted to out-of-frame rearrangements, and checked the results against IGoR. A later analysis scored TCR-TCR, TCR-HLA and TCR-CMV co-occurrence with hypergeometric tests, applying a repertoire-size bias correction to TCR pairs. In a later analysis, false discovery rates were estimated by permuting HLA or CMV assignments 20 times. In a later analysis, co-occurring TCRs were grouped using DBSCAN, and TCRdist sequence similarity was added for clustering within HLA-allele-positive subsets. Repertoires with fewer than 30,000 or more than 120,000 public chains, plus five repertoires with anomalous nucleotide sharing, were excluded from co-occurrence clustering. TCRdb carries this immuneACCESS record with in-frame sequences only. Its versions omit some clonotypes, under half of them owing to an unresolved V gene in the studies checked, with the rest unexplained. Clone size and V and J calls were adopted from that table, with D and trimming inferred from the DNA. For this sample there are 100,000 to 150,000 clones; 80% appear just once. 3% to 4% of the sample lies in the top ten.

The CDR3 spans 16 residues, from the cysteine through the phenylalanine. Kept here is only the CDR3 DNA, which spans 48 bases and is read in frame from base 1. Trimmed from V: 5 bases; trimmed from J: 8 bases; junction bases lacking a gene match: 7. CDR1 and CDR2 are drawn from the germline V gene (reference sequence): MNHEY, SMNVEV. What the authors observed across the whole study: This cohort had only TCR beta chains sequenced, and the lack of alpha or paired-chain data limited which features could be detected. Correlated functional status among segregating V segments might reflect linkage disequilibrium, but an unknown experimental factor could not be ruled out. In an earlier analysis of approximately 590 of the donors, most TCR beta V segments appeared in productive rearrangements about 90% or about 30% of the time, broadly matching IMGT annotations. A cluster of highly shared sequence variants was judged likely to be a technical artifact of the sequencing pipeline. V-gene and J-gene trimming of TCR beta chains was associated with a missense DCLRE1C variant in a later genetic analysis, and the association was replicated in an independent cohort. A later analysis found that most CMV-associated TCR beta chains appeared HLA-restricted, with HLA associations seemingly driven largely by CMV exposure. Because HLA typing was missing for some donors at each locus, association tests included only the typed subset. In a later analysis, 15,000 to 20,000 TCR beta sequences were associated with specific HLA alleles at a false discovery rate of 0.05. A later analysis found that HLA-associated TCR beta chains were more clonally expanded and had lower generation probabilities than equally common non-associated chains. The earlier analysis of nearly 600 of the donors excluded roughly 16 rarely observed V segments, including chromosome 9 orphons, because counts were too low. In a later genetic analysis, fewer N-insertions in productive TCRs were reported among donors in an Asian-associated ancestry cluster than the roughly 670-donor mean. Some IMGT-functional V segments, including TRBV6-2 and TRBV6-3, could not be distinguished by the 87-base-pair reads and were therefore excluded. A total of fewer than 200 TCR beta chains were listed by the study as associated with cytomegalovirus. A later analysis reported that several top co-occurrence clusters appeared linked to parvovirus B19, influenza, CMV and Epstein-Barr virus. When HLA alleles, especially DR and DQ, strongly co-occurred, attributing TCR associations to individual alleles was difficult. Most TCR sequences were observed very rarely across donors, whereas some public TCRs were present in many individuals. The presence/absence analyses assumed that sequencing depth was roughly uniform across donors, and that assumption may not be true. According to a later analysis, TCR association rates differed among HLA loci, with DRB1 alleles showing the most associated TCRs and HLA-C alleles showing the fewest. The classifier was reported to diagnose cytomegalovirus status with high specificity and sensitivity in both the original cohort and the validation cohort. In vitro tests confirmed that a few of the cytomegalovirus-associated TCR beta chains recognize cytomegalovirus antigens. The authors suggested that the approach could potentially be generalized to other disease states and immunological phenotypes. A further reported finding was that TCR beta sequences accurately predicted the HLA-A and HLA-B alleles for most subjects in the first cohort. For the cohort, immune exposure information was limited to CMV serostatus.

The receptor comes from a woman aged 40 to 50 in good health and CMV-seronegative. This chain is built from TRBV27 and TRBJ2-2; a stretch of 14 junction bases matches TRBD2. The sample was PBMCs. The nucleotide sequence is TGTGCCAGCAGTCCGGGACTAGCGGGAGTGTTAGGGGAGCTGTTTTTT. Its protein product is CASSPGLAGVLGELFF.